These 14 T cell receptor beta chains came from one sample sequenced in a study of immune evolution from preneoplasia to lung adenocarcinoma. Clones were sequenced by immunoSEQ multiplex PCR, and TCRdb holds only the in-frame ones, with some missing. The repertoire consists of roughly 13,000 clones, with 75% to 90% occurring once and the leading ten covering 4% to 5%. The specimen was FFPE minimally invasive lung adenocarcinoma tissue. These receptors originate from a person between 70 and 80 years old with lung adenocarcinoma.

The J gene is TRBJ1-4, the V gene TRBV28; TRBD1 matches at 11 bases. J gave up 15 bases and V 6 bases, and 9 bases lay outside the gene matches. Germline assignment: CDR1 MDHEN and CDR2 SYDVKM. This CDR3 is 13 amino acids long. As DNA, the CDR3 is TGTGCCAGCAGGGGACAGGGGGATGAAGGGGTGTTTTTT. This encodes CASRGQGDEGVFF.

The V gene is TRBV29-1, the J gene TRBJ2-3; D uncertain. Trimming removed 4 bases at V and 1 base at J, with 12 bases between. The CDR3 extends over 14 amino acids. Germline loops: CDR1 SQVTM, CDR2 ANQGSEA. CDR3 sequence (DNA): TGCAGCGTTGTGAGGCGAGTGGGCACAGATACGCAGTATTTT. It encodes CSVVRRVGTDTQYF.

This sequence joins TRBV15 and TRBJ2-2; no clear D gene. From germline, CDR1 is LNHNV and CDR2 YYDKDF (reference sequence). The V and J ends lost 0 bases and 4 bases respectively, with 6 bases between them. The length of the CDR3 is 14 residues. CDR3 coding DNA: TGTGCCACCAGCAGAGATTACCTCACCGGGGAGCTGTTTTTT. This sequence encodes CATSRDYLTGELFF.

The genes are TRBV7-8 and TRBJ1-4; unclear D gene. Trimming removed 1 base at V and 3 bases at J, with 6 bases between. The CDR3 is 14 residues long. Germline assignment: CDR1 SGHVS and CDR2 FQNEAQ. The CDR3 DNA reads TGTGCCAGCAGCTTAGAAGTGGCTAATGAAAAACTGTTTTTT. It codes for CASSLEVANEKLFF.

The chain employs TRBV28 and TRBJ1-1; 7 bases are shared with TRBD1. The CDR3 length is 14 residues. V shed 3 bases, J shed 4 bases, and the junction held 5 bases outside the gene matches. Germline assignment: CDR1 MDHEN and CDR2 SYDVKM. The CDR3 DNA sequence: TGTGCCAGCAGTTTTACAGGGGCGACCACTGAAGCTTTCTTT. This gives the protein CASSFTGATTEAFF.

The chain employs TRBV30 and TRBJ2-1; D unresolved. This CDR3 has 14 residues. CDR1 and CDR2 (germline): GTSNPN, SVGIG (reference sequence). The V end was cut by 1 base, the J end by 4 bases, with 11 bases between. CDR3 bases: TGTGCCTGGAGTGGAGGATTAGGATACAATGAGCAGTTCTTC. Protein sequence: CAWSGGLGYNEQFF.

This clone is medium-sized within its sample. The chain has TRBV27 and TRBJ2-5, with D perhaps TRBD2 (6 bases). This CDR3 comprises 14 residues. From germline, CDR1 is MNHEY and CDR2 SMNVEV (reference sequence). The V gene lost 5 bases and the J gene lost 5 bases, with 15 bases spanning the gap. Here the CDR3 reads CASSHTGTEETQYF. In DNA, the CDR3 is TGTGCCAGCAGTCACACCGGGACTGAGGAGACCCAGTACTTC.

This clone appeared a few times. The CDR3, as DNA: TGCAGCGTTGAGGAGCAGGGGAAACCTTATGGCTACACCTTC. Protein: CSVEEQGKPYGYTF. The chain carries TRBV29-1 and TRBJ1-2, with D maybe TRBD1 (6 bases). CDR1 and CDR2 (germline): SQVTM, ANQGSEA. CDR3 length: 14 amino acids. Trimming cost V 3 bases and J 5 bases, with 16 bases left between them.

This clone was seen a few times. This chain connects TRBV5-6 to TRBJ2-7, with a possible D match to TRBD1 (5 bases). The CDR3 loop spans 13 amino acids. With 0 bases removed from V and 3 bases from J, the gap between germline ends came to 7 bases. Germline lookup yields CDR1 SGHDT and CDR2 YYEEEE. CDR3: CASSLVGVYEQYF. In nucleotides, the CDR3 is TGTGCCAGCAGCTTGGTAGGGGTCTACGAGCAGTACTTC.

The chain uses TRBV7-9 and TRBJ1-1, with 8 bases identical to TRBD1. Germline V gene sequence: CDR1 SEHNR, CDR2 FQNEAQ (reference sequence). The CDR3 has 13 amino acids. The J segment lost 6 bases and the V segment lost 4 bases, leaving 4 bases of the junction unmatched. The CDR3 DNA reads as TGTGCCAGCAGCTCGGACAGGGACGCTGAAGCTTTCTTT. Translation gives CASSSDRDAEAFF. Supplemented by reference TRBV7-9 and TRBJ1-1, the full variable domain reads DTGVSQNPRHKITKRGQNVTFRCDPISEHNRLYWYRQTLGQGPEFLTYFQNEAQLEKSRLLSDRFSAERPKGSFSTLEIQRTEQGDSAMYLCASSSDRDAEAFFGQGTRLTVV.

V gene TRBV18 combines with J gene TRBJ2-1; D gene unclear. Trimming removed 3 bases at V and 8 bases at J, with 8 bases between. Germline values: CDR1 KGHSH, CDR2 LQKENI. The CDR3 has 12 residues. The CDR3 here is CASSPLNDEQFF. The DNA of the CDR3 is TGTGCCAGCTCACCCCTTAACGATGAGCAGTTCTTC.

The CDR3 reads CASSRSGRSYNEQFF. CDR3 nucleotides: TGTGCCAGTAGTAGGAGCGGGAGGTCCTACAATGAGCAGTTCTTC. The chain employs TRBV19 and TRBJ2-1, with 9 bases aligning to TRBD2. There are 15 residues in the CDR3. The germline V gene encodes CDR1 LNHDA and CDR2 SQIVND (reference sequence). The ends lost 4 bases at V and 1 base at J; junction bases unmatched: 2.

The V gene is TRBV15, the J gene TRBJ1-5; D remains ambiguous. From germline, CDR1 is LNHNV and CDR2 YYDKDF (reference sequence). V was trimmed by 0 bases and J by 6 bases, leaving 3 bases between them. The CDR3 loop spans 12 amino acids. Here the CDR3 reads CATSRDRQPQHF. The CDR3 DNA reads TGTGCCACCAGCAGAGATCGTCAGCCCCAGCATTTT.

The chain couples TRBV2 to TRBJ1-2; D is unresolved. Germline V gives CDR1 SNHLY, CDR2 FYNNEI. The length of the CDR3 is 12 residues. Trimming removed 3 bases at V and 4 bases at J, with 6 bases between. The CDR3 bases are TGTGCCAGCAGTGACGAGATCTATGGCTACACCTTC. It is translated as CASSDEIYGYTF.